This entry lists 29 T cell receptor beta chains sequenced from one sample in a study of T cell repertoires in cytomegalovirus infection. No antigen is known for these receptors. TCRdb recomputed calls from the reads with MiXCR, one row per CDR3 protein. The sample has about 470,000 distinct CDR3 sequences, about 42% seen once. Sequenced material: cultured PBMCs, taken from culture after CMV antigen stimulation. The receptors originated from a human donor in good health (CMV status not recorded). Some clones in this sample may be carry-over from other donors' samples.

The chain uses TRBV20-1 and TRBJ2-7; 11 nucleotides agree with TRBD2. The CDR3 is 14 residues long. V shed 3 bases, J shed 9 bases, and the junction held 10 bases outside the gene matches. Per germline, CDR1 DFQATT and CDR2 SNEGSKA (reference sequence). For the CDR3, the DNA is TGCAGTGCTAGGGGGATAGCGGGAGGGCCGGGGCAGTACTTC. It translates to CSARGIAGGPGQYF.

V and J are TRBV11-2 and TRBJ2-5, with D perhaps TRBD1 (6 bases). The CDR3 is 14 amino acids. V lost 5 bases and J 5 bases, leaving 15 bases between the germline ends. Germline CDR1 is SGHAT and CDR2 is FQNNGV. This chain's CDR3 is CASSPTTGGETQYF. Here the CDR3 DNA reads TGTGCCAGCAGCCCTACGACAGGCGGGGAGACCCAGTACTTC.

The DNA of the CDR3 is TGCAGTGCGACCAGGGAAGGGGATAGCTCCTACGAGCAGTACTTC. This gives the protein CSATREGDSSYEQYF. V gene TRBV20-1 combines with J gene TRBJ2-7, with D possibly matching TRBD1 (5 bases). This CDR3 comprises 15 residues. V gave up 6 bases and J gave up 0 bases, with 18 bases separating them. Germline V gene sequence: CDR1 DFQATT, CDR2 SNEGSKA (reference sequence).

In its sample, this clonotype was seen a few times. This chain uses TRBV7-8 with TRBJ2-4; D tentatively reads TRBD1 or TRBD2 (5 bases each). CDR3 length: 15 amino acids. Germline CDR1 and CDR2: SGHVS and FQNEAQ. V lost 5 bases and J 3 bases, leaving 14 bases between the germline ends. CDR3 nucleotide sequence: TGTGCCAGCAGCCCGGGACGGACCGGCAAAAACATTCAGTACTTC. Its protein product is CASSPGRTGKNIQYF.

V and J are TRBV7-4 and TRBJ2-1, with 8 nucleotides matching TRBD2. CDR1 is SGHVT and CDR2 is SQSDAQ in the germline V gene. The CDR3 has 13 residues. V was clipped by 8 bases and J by 8 bases; unmatched bases: 8. The CDR3 region has the DNA TGTGCCAGCGCCTCTAGCGGGCGGGATGAGCAGTTCTTC. This gives the protein CASASSGRDEQFF.

This clonotype occurred a few times. The chain recombines TRBV7-8 with TRBJ2-3; TRBD2 matches 8 bases. The germline V gene encodes CDR1 SGHVS and CDR2 FQNEAQ. The CDR3 covers 16 residues. The V segment lost 3 bases and the J segment 2 bases; nucleotides outside the gene matches: 7. The CDR3 protein is CASSLGLVSVTDTQYF. CDR3 bases: TGTGCCAGCAGCTTGGGACTAGTTTCGGTCACAGATACGCAGTATTTT. Drawing the rest from reference TRBV7-8 and TRBJ2-3, the complete variable domain is GAGVSQSPRYKVAKRGQDVALRCDPISGHVSLFWYQQALGQGPEFLTYFQNEAQLDKSGLPSDRFFAERPEGSVSTLKIQRTQQEDSAVYLCASSLGLVSVTDTQYFGPGTRLTVL.

There are a few counts of this clonotype. This chain connects TRBV9 to TRBJ1-1; unclear D gene. The CDR3 is 13 residues long. In germline, CDR1 is SGDLS, CDR2 YYNGEE. V shed 0 bases and J shed 1 base, with 4 bases lying between them. CDR3 DNA sequence: TGTGCCAGCAGCGTAGGAGCGAACACTGAAGCTTTCTTT. Its protein is CASSVGANTEAFF.

This sequence joins TRBV12-5 and TRBJ1-5; D is uncertain. Germline V gene data show CDR1 as LGHNT and CDR2 as FRNRAP. Trimming removed 2 bases at V and 6 bases at J, with 5 bases between. CDR3 length: 12 amino acids. CDR3: CASGLTVQPQHF. CDR3 nucleotides: TGTGCTAGTGGTTTGACCGTTCAGCCCCAGCATTTT.

The V and J genes are TRBV7-6 and TRBJ2-3; 14 nucleotides match TRBD2. The germline V gene encodes CDR1 SGHVS and CDR2 FNYEAQ. V was clipped by 5 bases and J by 1 base; unmatched bases: 14. The CDR3 has 20 amino acids. CDR3 bases: TGTGCCAGCAGCCGGAAAGGGACTAGCGGGAGATGGTTCGGCACAGATACGCAGTATTTT. Translated: CASSRKGTSGRWFGTDTQYF.

V is TRBV7-2 and J is TRBJ1-2, with D possibly being TRBD1 (5 bases). Per germline, CDR1 SGHTA and CDR2 FQGNSA. CDR3 length: 15 residues. V lost 2 bases and J 2 bases, leaving 12 bases between the germline ends. The CDR3 DNA reads TGTGCCAGCAGCTTAAACAGGCGAGCCAACTATGGCTACACCTTC. Protein product: CASSLNRRANYGYTF.

The V call is TRBV4-3, the J call TRBJ1-5; D not certain. Germline CDR1 is LGHNA and CDR2 is YSLEER. The CDR3 spans 15 residues. V lost 0 bases and J lost 2, with 8 bases in between. The DNA of the CDR3 is TGCGCCAGCAGCCAAGATGCGGGTGGCAATCAGCCCCAGCATTTT. Its translation: CASSQDAGGNQPQHF.

This clonotype was found a few times. The V call is TRBV7-2, the J call TRBJ2-7, with 8 bases matching TRBD2. The CDR3 length is 15 residues. CDR1 is SGHTA, CDR2 FQGNSA, per germline. The V gene end was trimmed by 5 bases and the J gene end by 0 bases; junction bases not matched to a gene: 6. The CDR3 loop reads CASSTTSGASYEQYF. The CDR3 nucleotides are TGTGCCAGCAGCACCACTAGCGGAGCCTCCTACGAGCAGTACTTC.

The chain joins TRBV27 to TRBJ2-3; 11 bases are a match to TRBD2. The CDR3 extends over 16 amino acids. CDR1 and CDR2 from the germline V gene are MNHEY and SMNVEV (reference sequence). J lost 6 bases, V lost 4 bases, and 9 bases had no gene match. The CDR3 DNA is TGTGCCAGCAGTTCCTCTAGCGGGGGGCCCAGGGATACGCAGTATTTT. Translation: CASSSSSGGPRDTQYF.

The chain uses TRBV7-2 and TRBJ2-4, with D possibly TRBD2 on 7 matching bases. Germline V gene data show CDR1 as SGHTA and CDR2 as FQGNSA. The V end lost 4 bases, the J end lost 6 bases, and 10 bases lay between the germline ends. This CDR3 spans 13 amino acids. CDR3 in amino acids: CASSYGGANIQYF. In DNA, the CDR3 is TGTGCCAGCAGCTATGGGGGGGCAAACATTCAGTACTTC.

A few counts support this clonotype. The chain uses TRBV10-3 and TRBJ2-6, with D maybe TRBD2 (6 bases). With 1 base removed from V and 2 bases from J, the gap between germline ends came to 21 bases. The CDR3 covers 20 residues. Germline CDR1 reads ENHRY; CDR2 reads SYGVKD. The CDR3 sequence is CAISEYVLTRASAGANVLTF. The CDR3 DNA follows: TGTGCCATCAGTGAGTATGTATTGACTAGAGCATCGGCTGGGGCCAACGTCCTGACTTTC.

V usage is TRBV20-1 and J usage is TRBJ1-6; TRBD1 agrees at 8 bases. CDR1 and CDR2 (germline): DFQATT, SNEGSKA (reference sequence). Trimming took 0 bases from V and 9 from J; bases not matched to a gene: 4. The CDR3 length is 14 residues. The CDR3 is CSAREGQDISPLHF. The CDR3 coding sequence is TGCAGTGCTAGAGAGGGACAGGACATTTCACCCCTCCACTTT.

This rearrangement joins TRBV9 to TRBJ2-1; unclear D gene. The CDR3 has 14 residues. Trimming stripped 5 bases from V and 2 bases from J, with 11 bases between. Per the germline V gene, CDR1 is SGDLS and CDR2 is YYNGEE. CDR3 residues: CASSVGSAYNEQFF. As DNA, the CDR3 is TGTGCCAGCAGTGTGGGTTCCGCCTACAATGAGCAGTTCTTC. Filled out from reference TRBV9 and TRBJ2-1, the complete variable domain reads DSGVTQTPKHLITATGQRVTLRCSPRSGDLSVYWYQQSLDQGLQFLIQYYNGEERAKGNILERFSAQQFPDLHSELNLSSLELGDSALYFCASSVGSAYNEQFFGPGTRLTVL.

This clonotype was seen only a few times. This rearrangement joins TRBV5-1 to TRBJ1-2; D is perhaps TRBD1 (6 bases). The V gene lost 7 bases and the J gene lost 4 bases, with 26 bases spanning the gap. The CDR3 spans 17 residues. The germline V gene encodes CDR1 SGHRS and CDR2 YFSETQ. CDR3 DNA: TGCGCCAGCGTACAGAAGGAAAAACAGGGATGGGGCTATGGCTACACCTTC. This gives the protein CASVQKEKQGWGYGYTF.

This clonotype occurred a few times. This chain connects TRBV12-3 or TRBV12-4 to TRBJ1-1, with D maybe TRBD1 (5 bases). Between the trimmed V and J ends, which lost 5 bases and 6 bases, there was a span of 16 bases. This CDR3 comprises 14 residues. The CDR3 DNA is TGTGCCAGCAGTACCCAGGGAGGGGAGGCTGAAGCTTTCTTT. Protein product: CASSTQGGEAEAFF.

Comment on this clonotype: A read error may explain this, as a much larger clone is one base away. The chain joins TRBV12-3 or TRBV12-4 to TRBJ2-7; 9 positions match TRBD2. This CDR3 region has 15 residues. V was pared by 6 bases and J by 0 bases, with 6 bases of the junction left unmatched. CDR3 DNA: TGTGCCAGCAGCCCCGGACTAGCGTACTCCTACGAGCAGTACTTC. It specifies CASSPGLAYSYEQYF.

The chain recombines TRBV7-2 with TRBJ1-1; TRBD1 agrees at 7 bases. The CDR3 runs to 15 residues. The trim removed 1 base at V and 5 bases at J, leaving 7 bases unmatched. CDR1 is SGHTA and CDR2 is FQGNSA in the germline V gene. The CDR3 spells CASSLGGGYGTEAFF. CDR3 in DNA: TGTGCCAGCAGCTTAGGAGGGGGCTATGGTACTGAAGCTTTCTTT.

This clonotype was detected once. CDR3 residues: CASSYGGARLGELFF. The DNA for the CDR3 is TGTGCCAGCAGTTACGGGGGGGCGCGACTCGGGGAGCTGTTTTTT. V gene TRBV6-8 combines with J gene TRBJ2-2, with D tentatively TRBD2 (7 bases). V dropped 2 bases and J dropped 7 bases, with 14 bases sitting between them. CDR3 length: 15 amino acids. The germline V gene has CDR1 MNHGY and CDR2 SAAAGT.

This sequence joins TRBV7-6 and TRBJ2-7; no clear D. The CDR3 loop spans 8 amino acids. CDR1 is SGHVS, CDR2 FNYEAQ, per germline. Between the trimmed V and J ends, which lost 9 bases and 5 bases, there was a span of 2 bases. CDR3 protein: CARNEQYF. CDR3 nucleotide sequence: TGTGCCAGAAACGAGCAGTACTTC.

J is TRBJ2-7 and V is TRBV11-2, with D perhaps given as TRBD1 or TRBD2 (5 bases each). This CDR3 is 15 amino acids long. Per germline, CDR1 SGHAT and CDR2 FQNNGV. The V gene lost 0 bases and the J gene lost 5 bases, with 14 bases spanning the gap. CDR3 residues: CASSLDLRGENEQYF. The CDR3 DNA reads as TGTGCCAGCAGCTTAGATTTAAGAGGGGAGAACGAGCAGTACTTC.

As DNA, the CDR3 is TGCAGTGCTCACTGGAATCAACCAAATAATTCACCCCTCCACTTT. Protein product: CSAHWNQPNNSPLHF. This chain joins TRBV20-1 and TRBJ1-6; no definite D call. This CDR3 contains 15 residues. V was cut by 5 bases and J by 5 bases, with 16 bases left in between. Germline V gives CDR1 DFQATT, CDR2 SNEGSKA (reference sequence).

The chain combines TRBV4-1 with TRBJ2-3, with a possible D match to TRBD2 (6 bases). From germline, CDR1 is MGHRA and CDR2 YSYEKL. There are 16 residues in the CDR3. The V and J ends lost 0 bases and 4 bases respectively, with 14 bases between them. The CDR3 DNA follows: TGCGCCAGCAGCCAAGAATGGGGGGTAATCGCAGATACGCAGTATTTT. It specifies CASSQEWGVIADTQYF.

The chain links TRBV7-4 to TRBJ2-7, with TRBD1 matching 9 bases. The ends lost 7 bases at V and 3 bases at J; junction bases unmatched: 7. The CDR3 spans 14 residues. Germline V gene data show CDR1 as SGHVT and CDR2 as SQSDAQ. The CDR3 nucleotides read TGTGCCAGCATCGACCGGGACAGGGTCTACGAGCAGTACTTC. The encoded protein is CASIDRDRVYEQYF.

The chain has TRBV3-1 and TRBJ2-5; unclear D gene. The CDR3 loop spans 10 amino acids. The germline V and J ends were trimmed by 1 base and 8 bases, with 2 bases remaining between them. Germline V gene lookup returns CDR1 LGHDT and CDR2 YNNKEL (reference sequence). The CDR3 DNA is TGTGCCAGCAGCCAAGTTACCCAGTACTTC. This sequence encodes CASSQVTQYF.

The chain employs TRBV12-3 or TRBV12-4 and TRBJ1-5, with TRBD1 matching over 7 bases. The CDR3 length is 15 residues. Trimming cost V 3 bases and J 3 bases; bases outside gene matches: 5. CDR3 protein: CASSLMTGFNQPQHF. For the CDR3, the DNA is TGTGCCAGCAGTTTGATGACAGGGTTCAATCAGCCCCAGCATTTT.